These 5 T cell receptor beta chains originate from one sample sequenced in a study of cytomegalovirus exposure and HLA in healthy donors (dated by TCRdb to 2017 to 2019). Receptor libraries were prepared by the immunoSEQ multiplex PCR assay. For the multiplex PCR, a mixture combining 60 forward primers for TCR Vbeta segments and 13 reverse primers for TCR Jbeta segments was used. TCRdb stores this immuneACCESS table with in-frame sequences only. Part of the clones is absent; in the studies checked, under half of the shortfall reflects unresolved V genes, and no reason is known for the rest. The sample profile shows some 130,000 clones; roughly two thirds of them were found once. Around 1.2% of the sample rests with the top ten. The sequencing sample was made of PBMCs. These receptors originate from a woman in her forties in good health and CMV-seronegative.

The chain has TRBV27 and TRBJ1-6; no definite D call. The CDR3 loop spans 19 amino acids. The V end was cut by 2 bases, the J end by 4 bases, with 21 bases between. CDR1 and CDR2 from the germline V gene are MNHEY and SMNVEV (reference sequence). In DNA form, the CDR3 reads TGTGCCAGCAGTTTACTTGCCAGACTGACTACACTTTATAATTCACCCCTCCACTTT. Translating it yields CASSLLARLTTLYNSPLHF.

The chain combines TRBV5-1 with TRBJ1-1; D might be TRBD1 (5 bases). Germline loops: CDR1 SGHRS, CDR2 YFSETQ. The CDR3 has 14 amino acids. Between the trimmed V and J ends, which lost 3 bases and 1 base, there was a span of 10 bases. The CDR3 is CASSSRGGNTEAFF. CDR3 DNA: TGCGCCAGCAGCTCCCGGGGGGGGAACACTGAAGCTTTCTTT.

This clone came up a few times. J is TRBJ1-1 and V is TRBV6-1; D not certain. The CDR3 consists of 15 residues. The germline V gene has CDR1 MNHNS and CDR2 SASEGT. Trimming took 4 bases from V and 1 from J, leaving 13 bases between them. CDR3: CASSGSWAGNTEAFF. CDR3 bases: TGTGCCAGCAGTGGATCCTGGGCCGGGAACACTGAAGCTTTCTTT.

The V gene is TRBV2, the J gene TRBJ2-2, with 13 bases that match TRBD2. The germline V gene has CDR1 SNHLY and CDR2 FYNNEI. With V trimmed by 5 bases and J by 5 bases, 8 bases remained unmatched. The CDR3 consists of 17 residues. The CDR3 coding sequence is TGTGCCAGCAGTTGGACTAGCGGGGGTACCGGGACCGGGGAGCTGTTTTTT. Protein: CASSWTSGGTGTGELFF.

This chain joins TRBV4-1 and TRBJ2-3, with 7 bases identical to TRBD1. Germline loops: CDR1 MGHRA, CDR2 YSYEKL. V shed 1 base, J shed 8 bases, and the junction held 3 bases outside the gene matches. The CDR3 loop spans 13 amino acids. The CDR3 protein is CASSQGDSPTQYF. The CDR3 DNA reads as TGCGCCAGCAGCCAAGGGGACAGTCCTACGCAGTATTTT.